The source of this T cell receptor beta chain is a study of T cells in Graves' hyperthyroidism and ophthalmopathy. Findings and caveats of the study: Most expanded thyroid clonotypes above 0.001 recurred in blood.

Uncontrolled infection, other autoimmune disease, pregnancy or lactation disqualified patients from enrolment. Progressors' blood was drawn at hyperthyroidism diagnosis, before ophthalmopathy symptoms. As to this clonotype: Its antigen is unidentified.

V was trimmed by 8 bases and J by 0 bases, leaving 11 bases between them. The CDR3 consists of 13 residues. The germline V gene has CDR1 SGHTA and CDR2 FQGNSA. There were TCR beta CDR3 regions amplified from RNA transcripts. The HTBI primer set served for first-round RT-PCR of the TCR CDR3. TCRdb ran MiXCR on the multiplex PCR reads and lists one entry per CDR3 protein. The sample shows fewer than 900,000 distinct CDR3 sequences, 18% of them seen only once. The chain employs TRBV7-2 and TRBJ2-7; D uncertain. Sequencing was performed on blood. The source of this sequence is a woman aged 50 to 60 with Graves' hyperthyroidism that later progressed to Graves' ophthalmopathy. The CDR3 loop reads CASPDGHSYEQYF. The CDR3 nucleotides are TGTGCCAGCCCCGACGGGCACTCCTACGAGCAGTACTTC.